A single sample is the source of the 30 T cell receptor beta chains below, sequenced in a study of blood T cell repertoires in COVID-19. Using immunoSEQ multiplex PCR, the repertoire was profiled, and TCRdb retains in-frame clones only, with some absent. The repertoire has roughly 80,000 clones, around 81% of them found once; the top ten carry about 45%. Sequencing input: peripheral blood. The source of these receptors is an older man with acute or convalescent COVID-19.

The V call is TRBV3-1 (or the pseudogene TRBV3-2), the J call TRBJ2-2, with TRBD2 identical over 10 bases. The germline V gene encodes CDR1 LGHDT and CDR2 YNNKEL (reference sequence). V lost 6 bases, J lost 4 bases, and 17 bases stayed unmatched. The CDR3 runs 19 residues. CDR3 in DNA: TGTGCCAGCAGACCCAGGAGTCTAGCGGGAGCGGGGGGCACCGGGGAGCTGTTTTTT. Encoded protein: CASRPRSLAGAGGTGELFF.

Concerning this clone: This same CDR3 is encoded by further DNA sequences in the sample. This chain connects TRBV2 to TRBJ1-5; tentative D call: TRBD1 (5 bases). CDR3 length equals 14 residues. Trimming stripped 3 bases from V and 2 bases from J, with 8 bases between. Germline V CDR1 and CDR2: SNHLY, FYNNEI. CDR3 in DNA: TGTGCCAGCAGTGACAGGGTCGGCAATCAGCCCCAGCATTTT. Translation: CASSDRVGNQPQHF. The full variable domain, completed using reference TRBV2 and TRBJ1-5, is EPEVTQTPSHQVTQMGQEVILRCVPISNHLYFYWYRQILGQKVEFLVSFYNNEISEKSEIFDDQFSVERPDGSNFTLKIRSTKLEDSAMYFCASSDRVGNQPQHFGDGTRLSIL.

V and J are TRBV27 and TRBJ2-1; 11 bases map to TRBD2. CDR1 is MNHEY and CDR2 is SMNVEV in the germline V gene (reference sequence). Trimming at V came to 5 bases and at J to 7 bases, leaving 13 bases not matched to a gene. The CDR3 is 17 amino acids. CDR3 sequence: CASSINSGRGVENEQFF. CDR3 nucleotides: TGTGCCAGCAGTATCAATAGCGGGAGGGGAGTCGAGAATGAGCAGTTCTTC.

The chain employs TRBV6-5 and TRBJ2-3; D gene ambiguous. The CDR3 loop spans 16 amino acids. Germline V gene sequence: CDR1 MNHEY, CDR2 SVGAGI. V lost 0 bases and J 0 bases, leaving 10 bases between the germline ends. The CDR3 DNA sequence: TGTGCCAGCAGTTACTCGAACGGTGCTAGCACAGATACGCAGTATTTT. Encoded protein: CASSYSNGASTDTQYF.

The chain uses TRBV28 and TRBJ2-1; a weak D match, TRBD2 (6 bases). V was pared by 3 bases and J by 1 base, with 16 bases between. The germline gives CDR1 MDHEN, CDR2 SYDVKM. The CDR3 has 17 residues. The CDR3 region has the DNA TGTGCCAGCAGTTTGGGAGGTTCGCTTGGATCCTACAATGAGCAGTTCTTC. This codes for CASSLGGSLGSYNEQFF.

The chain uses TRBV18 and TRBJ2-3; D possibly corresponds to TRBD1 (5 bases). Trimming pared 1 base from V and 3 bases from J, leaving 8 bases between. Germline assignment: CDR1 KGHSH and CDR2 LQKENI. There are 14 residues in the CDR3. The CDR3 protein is CASSPQGKTDTQYF. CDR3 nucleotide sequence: TGTGCCAGCTCACCACAGGGGAAAACAGATACGCAGTATTTT.

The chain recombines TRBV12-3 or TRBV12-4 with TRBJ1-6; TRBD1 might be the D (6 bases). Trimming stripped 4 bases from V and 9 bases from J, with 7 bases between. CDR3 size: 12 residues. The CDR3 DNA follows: TGTGCCAGCAGTTCCAGGGGTTCACCCCTCCACTTT. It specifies CASSSRGSPLHF.

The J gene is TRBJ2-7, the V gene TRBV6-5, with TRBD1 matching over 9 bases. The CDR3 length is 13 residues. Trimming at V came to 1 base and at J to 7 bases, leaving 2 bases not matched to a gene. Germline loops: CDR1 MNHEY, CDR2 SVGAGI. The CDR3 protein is CASSYYRGREQYF. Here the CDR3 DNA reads TGTGCCAGCAGTTACTACAGGGGGCGGGAGCAGTACTTC.

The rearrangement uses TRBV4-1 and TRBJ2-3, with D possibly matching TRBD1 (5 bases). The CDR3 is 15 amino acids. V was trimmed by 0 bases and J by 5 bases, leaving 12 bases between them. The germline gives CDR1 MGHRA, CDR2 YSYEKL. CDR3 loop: CASSQDGVRGDTQYF. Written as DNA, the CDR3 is TGCGCCAGCAGCCAAGATGGCGTAAGGGGAGATACGCAGTATTTT.

The CDR3 here is CASSSRLAGGSGELFF. In DNA form, the CDR3 reads TGCGCCAGCAGCTCTAGACTAGCGGGAGGCTCCGGGGAGCTGTTTTTT. The chain carries TRBV5-1 and TRBJ2-2, with 13 positions matching TRBD2. Germline CDR1 SGHRS, CDR2 YFSETQ. The CDR3 consists of 16 residues. J gave up 6 bases and V 3 bases, and 5 bases lay outside the gene matches.

This CDR3 is CASSLPGTGGYGYTF. DNA for the CDR3: TGTGCCAGCAGCTTGCCCGGGACAGGGGGCTATGGCTACACCTTC. J is TRBJ1-2 and V is TRBV5-4; TRBD1 aligns across 11 bases. Germline V gene data show CDR1 as SGHNT and CDR2 as YYREEE (reference sequence). The CDR3 length is 15 residues. The V segment lost 1 base and the J segment 4 bases; nucleotides outside the gene matches: 3.

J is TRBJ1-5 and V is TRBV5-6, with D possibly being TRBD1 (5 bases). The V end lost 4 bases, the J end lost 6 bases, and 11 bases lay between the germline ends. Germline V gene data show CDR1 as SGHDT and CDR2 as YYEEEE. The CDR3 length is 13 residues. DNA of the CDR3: TGTGCCAGCAGCCCTGGGGGGGGTCAGCCCCAGCATTTT. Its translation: CASSPGGGQPQHF.

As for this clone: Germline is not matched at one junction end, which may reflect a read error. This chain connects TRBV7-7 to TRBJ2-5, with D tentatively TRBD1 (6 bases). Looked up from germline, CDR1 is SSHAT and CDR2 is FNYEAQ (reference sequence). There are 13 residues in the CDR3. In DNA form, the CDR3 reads TGTGCTAGCAGCCGCGCAGGGGAAGAGACCCAGTACTTC. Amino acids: CASSRAGEETQYF.

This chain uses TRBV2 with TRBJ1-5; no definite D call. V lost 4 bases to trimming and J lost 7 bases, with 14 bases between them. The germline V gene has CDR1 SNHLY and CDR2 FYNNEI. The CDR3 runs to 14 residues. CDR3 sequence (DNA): TGTGCCAGCAGTGTTAGGGCCGGGGTACAGCCCCAGCATTTT. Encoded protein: CASSVRAGVQPQHF. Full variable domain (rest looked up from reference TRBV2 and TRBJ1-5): EPEVTQTPSHQVTQMGQEVILRCVPISNHLYFYWYRQILGQKVEFLVSFYNNEISEKSEIFDDQFSVERPDGSNFTLKIRSTKLEDSAMYFCASSVRAGVQPQHFGDGTRLSIL.

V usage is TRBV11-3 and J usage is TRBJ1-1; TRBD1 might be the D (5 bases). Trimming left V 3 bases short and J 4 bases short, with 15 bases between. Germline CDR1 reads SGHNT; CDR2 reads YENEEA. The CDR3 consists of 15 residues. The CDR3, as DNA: TGTGCCAGCAGCTTTGGAGGAGTGGGGGGCACTGAAGCTTTCTTT. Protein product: CASSFGGVGGTEAFF.

The CDR3 here is CASSIRQGQKLFF. DNA for the CDR3: TGTGCCAGCAGCATCCGACAGGGGCAAAAACTGTTTTTT. This chain links TRBV5-6 with TRBJ1-4; TRBD1 matches at 8 bases. V shed 4 bases, J shed 9 bases, and the junction held 5 bases outside the gene matches. The CDR3 runs 13 residues. Germline lookup yields CDR1 SGHDT and CDR2 YYEEEE.

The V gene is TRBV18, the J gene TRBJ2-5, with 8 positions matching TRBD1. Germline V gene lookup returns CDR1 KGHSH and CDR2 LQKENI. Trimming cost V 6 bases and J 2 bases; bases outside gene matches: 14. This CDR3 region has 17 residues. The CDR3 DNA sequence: TGTGCCAGCTCGCCCTACATGCAGGGGGCGGGACAAGAGACCCAGTACTTC. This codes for CASSPYMQGAGQETQYF.

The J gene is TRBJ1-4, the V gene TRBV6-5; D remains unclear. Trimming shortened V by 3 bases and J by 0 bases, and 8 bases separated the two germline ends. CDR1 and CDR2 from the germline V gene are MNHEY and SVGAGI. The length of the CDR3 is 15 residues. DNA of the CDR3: TGTGCCAGCAGTTATAGTTTCCCAACTAATGAAAAACTGTTTTTT. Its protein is CASSYSFPTNEKLFF.

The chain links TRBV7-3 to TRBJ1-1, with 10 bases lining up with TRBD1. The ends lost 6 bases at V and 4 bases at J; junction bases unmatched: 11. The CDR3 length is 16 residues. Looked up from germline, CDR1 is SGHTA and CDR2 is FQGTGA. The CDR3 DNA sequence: TGTGCCAGCAGTCCCCAGGGGACAGGGGCTCTCACTGAAGCTTTCTTT. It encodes CASSPQGTGALTEAFF.

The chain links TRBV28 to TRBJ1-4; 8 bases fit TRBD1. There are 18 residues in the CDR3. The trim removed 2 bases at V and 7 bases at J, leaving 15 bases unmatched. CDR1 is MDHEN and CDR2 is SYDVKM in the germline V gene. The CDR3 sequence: CASSLNRGGPPGSEKLFF. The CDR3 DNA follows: TGTGCCAGCAGTTTAAACAGGGGGGGACCGCCGGGAAGTGAAAAACTGTTTTTT. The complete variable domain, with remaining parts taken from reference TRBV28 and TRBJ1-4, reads DVKVTQSSRYLVKRTGEKVFLECVQDMDHENMFWYRQDPGLGLRLIYFSYDVKMKEKGDIPEGYSVSREKKERFSLILESASTNQTSMYLCASSLNRGGPPGSEKLFFGSGTQLSVL.

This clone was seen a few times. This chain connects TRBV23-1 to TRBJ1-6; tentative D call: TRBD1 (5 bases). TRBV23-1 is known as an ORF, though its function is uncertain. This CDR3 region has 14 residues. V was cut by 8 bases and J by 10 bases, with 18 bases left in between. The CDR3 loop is CASGPGRVGSPLHF. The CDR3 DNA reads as TGCGCCAGCGGACCGGGCAGGGTTGGGTCACCCCTCCACTTT.

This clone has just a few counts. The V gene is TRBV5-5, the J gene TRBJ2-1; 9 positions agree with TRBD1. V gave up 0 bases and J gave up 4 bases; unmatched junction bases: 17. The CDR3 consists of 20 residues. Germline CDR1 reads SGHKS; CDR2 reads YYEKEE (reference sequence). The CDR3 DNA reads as TGTGCCAGCAGCTTGGCGAGATTTCTTCGTCCGGGACAGGGATACAATGAGCAGTTCTTC. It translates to CASSLARFLRPGQGYNEQFF. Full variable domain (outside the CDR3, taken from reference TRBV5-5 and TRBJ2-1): DAGVTQSPTHLIKTRGQQVTLRCSPISGHKSVSWYQQVLGQGPQFIFQYYEKEERGRGNFPDRFSARQFPNYSSELNVNALLLGDSALYLCASSLARFLRPGQGYNEQFFGPGTRLTVL.

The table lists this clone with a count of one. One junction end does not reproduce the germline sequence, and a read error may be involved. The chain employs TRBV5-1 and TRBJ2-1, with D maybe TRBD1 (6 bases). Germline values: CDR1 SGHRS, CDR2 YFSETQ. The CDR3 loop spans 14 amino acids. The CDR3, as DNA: TGCGTCAGCAGCTCTCGGGAAGGGGGCAATGAGCAGTTCTTC. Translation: CVSSSREGGNEQFF.

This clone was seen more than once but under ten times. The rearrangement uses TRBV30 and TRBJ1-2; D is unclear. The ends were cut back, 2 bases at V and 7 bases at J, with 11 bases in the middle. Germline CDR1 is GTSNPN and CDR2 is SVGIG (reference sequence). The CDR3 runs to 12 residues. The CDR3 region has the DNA TGTGCCTGGAGTAAACTGAGATTTGGCTACACCTTC. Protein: CAWSKLRFGYTF.

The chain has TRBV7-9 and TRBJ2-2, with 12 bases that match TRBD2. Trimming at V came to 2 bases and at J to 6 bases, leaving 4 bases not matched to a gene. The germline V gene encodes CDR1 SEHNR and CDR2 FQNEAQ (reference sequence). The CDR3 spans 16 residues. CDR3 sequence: CASSLPASGRAGELFF. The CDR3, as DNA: TGTGCCAGCAGCTTACCGGCTAGCGGGAGGGCCGGGGAGCTGTTTTTT. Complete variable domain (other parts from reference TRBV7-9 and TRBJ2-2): DTGVSQNPRHKITKRGQNVTFRCDPISEHNRLYWYRQTLGQGPEFLTYFQNEAQLEKSRLLSDRFSAERPKGSFSTLEIQRTEQGDSAMYLCASSLPASGRAGELFFGEGSRLTVL.

CDR3 amino acids: CASSRDSSYEQYF. As DNA, the CDR3 is TGTGCCAGCTCACGGGACAGTTCCTACGAGCAGTACTTC. The rearrangement joins TRBV18 to TRBJ2-7; 7 bases fit TRBD1. V lost 4 bases to trimming and J lost 1 base; unmatched junction nucleotides: 1. CDR1 is KGHSH and CDR2 is LQKENI in the germline V gene. This CDR3 spans 13 amino acids.

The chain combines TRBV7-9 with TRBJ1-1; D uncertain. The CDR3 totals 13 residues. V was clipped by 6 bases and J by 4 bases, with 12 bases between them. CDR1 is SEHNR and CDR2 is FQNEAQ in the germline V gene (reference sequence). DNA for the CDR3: TGTGCCAGCAGTCCTAGGGAGGGCACTGAAGCTTTCTTT. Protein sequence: CASSPREGTEAFF.

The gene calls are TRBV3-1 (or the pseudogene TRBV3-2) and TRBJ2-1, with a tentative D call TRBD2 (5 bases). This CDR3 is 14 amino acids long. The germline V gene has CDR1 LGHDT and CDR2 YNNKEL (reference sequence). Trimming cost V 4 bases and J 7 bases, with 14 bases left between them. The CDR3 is CASSPRVAKNEQFF. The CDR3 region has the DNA TGTGCCAGCAGCCCTCGGGTAGCGAAAAATGAGCAGTTCTTC.

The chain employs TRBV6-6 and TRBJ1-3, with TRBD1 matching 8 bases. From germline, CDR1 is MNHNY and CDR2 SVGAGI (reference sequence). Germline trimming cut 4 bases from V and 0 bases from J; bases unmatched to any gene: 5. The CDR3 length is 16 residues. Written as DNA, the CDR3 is TGTGCCAGCAGTTTTACAGGGGGTATCTCTGGAAACACCATATATTTT. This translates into CASSFTGGISGNTIYF.

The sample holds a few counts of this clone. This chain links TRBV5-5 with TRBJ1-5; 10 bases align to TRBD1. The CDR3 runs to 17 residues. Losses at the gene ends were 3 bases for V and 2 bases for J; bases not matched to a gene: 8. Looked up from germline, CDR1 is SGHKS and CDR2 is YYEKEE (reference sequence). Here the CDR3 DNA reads TGTGCCAGCAGCTCTCTACCGGGACAGGGGCGCAATCAGCCCCAGCATTTT. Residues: CASSSLPGQGRNQPQHF.